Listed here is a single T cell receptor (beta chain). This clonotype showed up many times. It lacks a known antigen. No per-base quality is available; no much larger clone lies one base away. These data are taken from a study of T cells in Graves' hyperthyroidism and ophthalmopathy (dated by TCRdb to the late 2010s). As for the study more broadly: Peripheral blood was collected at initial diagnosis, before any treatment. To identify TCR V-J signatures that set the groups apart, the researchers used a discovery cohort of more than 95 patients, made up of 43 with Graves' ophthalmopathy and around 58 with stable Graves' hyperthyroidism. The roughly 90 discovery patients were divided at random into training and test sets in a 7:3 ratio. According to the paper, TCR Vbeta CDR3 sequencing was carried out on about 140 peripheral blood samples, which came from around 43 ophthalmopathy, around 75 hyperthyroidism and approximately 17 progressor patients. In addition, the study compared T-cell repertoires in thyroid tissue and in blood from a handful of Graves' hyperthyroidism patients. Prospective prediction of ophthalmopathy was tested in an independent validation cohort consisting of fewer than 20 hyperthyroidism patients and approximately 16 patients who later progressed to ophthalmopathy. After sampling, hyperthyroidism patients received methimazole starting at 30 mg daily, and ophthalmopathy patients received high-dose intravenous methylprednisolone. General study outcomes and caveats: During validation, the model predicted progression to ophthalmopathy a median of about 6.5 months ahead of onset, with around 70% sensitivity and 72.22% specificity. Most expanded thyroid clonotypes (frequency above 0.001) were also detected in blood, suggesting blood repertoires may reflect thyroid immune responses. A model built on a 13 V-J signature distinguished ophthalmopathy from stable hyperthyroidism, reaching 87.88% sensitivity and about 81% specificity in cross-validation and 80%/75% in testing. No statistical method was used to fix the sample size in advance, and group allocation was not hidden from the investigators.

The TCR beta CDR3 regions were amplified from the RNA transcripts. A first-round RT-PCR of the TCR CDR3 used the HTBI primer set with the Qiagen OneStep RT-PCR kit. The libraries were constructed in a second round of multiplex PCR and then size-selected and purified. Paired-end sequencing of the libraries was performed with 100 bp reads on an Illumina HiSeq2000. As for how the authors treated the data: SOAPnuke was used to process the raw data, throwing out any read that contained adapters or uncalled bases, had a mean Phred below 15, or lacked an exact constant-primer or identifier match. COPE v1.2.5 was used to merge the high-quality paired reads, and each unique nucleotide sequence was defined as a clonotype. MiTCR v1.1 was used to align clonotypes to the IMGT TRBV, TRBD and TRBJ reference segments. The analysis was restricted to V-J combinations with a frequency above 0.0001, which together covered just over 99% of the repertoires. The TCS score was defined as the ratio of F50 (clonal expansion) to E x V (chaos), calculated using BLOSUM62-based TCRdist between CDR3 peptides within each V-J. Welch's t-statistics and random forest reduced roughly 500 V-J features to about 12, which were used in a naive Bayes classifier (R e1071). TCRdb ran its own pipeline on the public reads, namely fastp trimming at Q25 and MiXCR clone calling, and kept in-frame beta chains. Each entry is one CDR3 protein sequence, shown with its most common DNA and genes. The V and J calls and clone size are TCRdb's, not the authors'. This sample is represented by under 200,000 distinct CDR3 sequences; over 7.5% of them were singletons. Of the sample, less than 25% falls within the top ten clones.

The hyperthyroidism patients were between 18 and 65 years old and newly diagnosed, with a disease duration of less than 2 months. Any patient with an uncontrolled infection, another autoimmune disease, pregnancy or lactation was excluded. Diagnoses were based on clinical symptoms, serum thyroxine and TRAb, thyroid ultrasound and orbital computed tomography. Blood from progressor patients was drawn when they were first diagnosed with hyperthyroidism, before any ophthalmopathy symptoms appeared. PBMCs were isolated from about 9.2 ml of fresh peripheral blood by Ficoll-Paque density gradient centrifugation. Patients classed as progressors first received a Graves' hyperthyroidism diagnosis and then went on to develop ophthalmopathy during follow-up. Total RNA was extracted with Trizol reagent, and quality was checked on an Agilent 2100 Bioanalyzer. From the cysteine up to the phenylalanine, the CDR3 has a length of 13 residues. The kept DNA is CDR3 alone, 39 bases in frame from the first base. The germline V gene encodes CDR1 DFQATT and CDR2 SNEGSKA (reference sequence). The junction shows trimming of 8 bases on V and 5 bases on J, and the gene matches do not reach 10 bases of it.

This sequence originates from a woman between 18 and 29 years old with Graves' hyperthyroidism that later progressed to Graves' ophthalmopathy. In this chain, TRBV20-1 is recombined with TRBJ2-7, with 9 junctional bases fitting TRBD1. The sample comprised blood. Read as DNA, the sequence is TGCAGTCGAAGGACAGGGGCTAGGGACGAGCAGTACTTC. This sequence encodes CSRRTGARDEQYF.